The 6 T cell receptor beta chains listed next were all sequenced from one sample in a study of beta chain features in type 1 diabetes. Reverse transcription of all isolated RNA meant that expressed TCRB transcripts were sequenced. Method: immunoSEQ multiplex PCR; TCRdb's copy keeps in-frame clones and lacks some. The sample lists 300,000 to 400,000 clones, roughly 9.6% occurring once. Sequencing input: naive CD4+ T cells from blood. These receptors all stem from a woman aged 25 to 39 in good health.

This clone turned up a few times. The V and J genes are TRBV29-1 and TRBJ2-7; 8 bases map to TRBD1. The germline V gene has CDR1 SQVTM and CDR2 ANQGSEA. V lost 5 bases to trimming and J lost 6 bases; unmatched junction nucleotides: 12. The CDR3 totals 14 residues. The CDR3 loop reads CSVKNLIGQGEQYF. The CDR3 DNA is TGCAGCGTTAAAAATCTGATAGGACAGGGCGAGCAGTACTTC.

The chain uses TRBV19 and TRBJ2-7; 10 nucleotides agree with TRBD1. CDR3 size: 17 residues. From germline, CDR1 is LNHDA and CDR2 SQIVND (reference sequence). Trimming removed 7 bases from V and 4 bases from J; junction bases left unmatched: 16. In DNA form, the CDR3 reads TGTGCCAGTACCCTACTTCTCCGGGACAGGGGCTGGTACGAGCAGTACTTC. Translated: CASTLLLRDRGWYEQYF.

This rearrangement joins TRBV5-6 to TRBJ1-2; 7 bases agree with TRBD1. The CDR3 length is 15 residues. In germline, CDR1 is SGHDT, CDR2 YYEEEE. Trimming removed 4 bases from V and 8 bases from J; junction bases left unmatched: 14. In DNA, the CDR3 is TGTGCCAGCAGCCCCTGGGACAGATCATTTGTGGGCTACACCTTC. Translated: CASSPWDRSFVGYTF. The full variable domain, with the rest looked up from reference TRBV5-6 and TRBJ1-2, is DAGVTQSPTHLIKTRGQQVTLRCSPKSGHDTVSWYQQALGQGPQFIFQYYEEEERQRGNFPDRFSGHQFPNYSSELNVNALLLGDSALYLCASSPWDRSFVGYTFGSGTRLTVV.

The chain carries TRBV9 and TRBJ2-5, with 8 bases fitting TRBD2. CDR3 length: 16 residues. In germline, CDR1 is SGDLS, CDR2 YYNGEE. Losses at the gene ends were 2 bases for V and 2 bases for J; bases not matched to a gene: 8. Here the CDR3 reads CASSVSSGRLQETQYF. CDR3 coding DNA: TGTGCCAGCAGCGTCTCGAGCGGGAGACTACAAGAGACCCAGTACTTC.

In its sample, this clone was seen a few times. This chain uses TRBV7-2 with TRBJ2-3, with TRBD1 matching over 8 bases. CDR1 is SGHTA and CDR2 is FQGNSA in the germline V gene. The CDR3 loop spans 14 amino acids. J lost 2 bases, V lost 2 bases, and 0 bases had no gene match. CDR3 sequence: CASSLQGATDTQYF. The CDR3 DNA sequence: TGTGCCAGCAGCTTACAGGGGGCCACAGATACGCAGTATTTT.

This chain connects TRBV18 to TRBJ2-7; 10 nucleotides align to TRBD2. The CDR3 length is 15 residues. The J segment lost 5 bases and the V segment lost 4 bases, leaving 8 bases of the junction unmatched. CDR1 is KGHSH, CDR2 LQKENI, per germline. Here the CDR3 reads CASSLLAGVRNEQYF. The CDR3 DNA is TGTGCCAGCTCACTTCTAGCGGGAGTCAGGAACGAGCAGTACTTC.